The T cell receptor beta chain under discussion was sequenced for a study of CD8 T cells in Susac syndrome. The ends were cut back, 6 bases at V and 0 bases at J, with 15 bases in the middle. Germline V gives CDR1 LNHDA, CDR2 SQIVND (reference sequence). The CDR3 is 17 residues long. The authors reverse transcribed about 0.5 to 1 ug RNA with random hexamers. TCRdb reanalysed the immunoSEQ multiplex PCR reads using MiXCR and keeps one entry per CDR3 protein. The sample gives around 130,000 distinct CDR3 sequences, about 95% of which show up once; around 0.12% is in the top ten. The specimen was CD4+ T cells from PBMCs. The receptor was isolated from a human donor with multiple sclerosis. The chain carries TRBV19 and TRBJ2-6; D is unresolved. The CDR3 region has the DNA TGTGCCAGTAGCCAGGACGCCCGGAGCTCTGGGGCCAACGTCCTGACTTTC. Amino acid sequence: CASSQDARSSGANVLTF.